This T cell receptor (beta chain) was profiled in a study of T cell responses to AZD1222 COVID-19 vaccine. Here immunoSEQ multiplex PCR was the method, and the copy in TCRdb shows in-frame clones only, minus some. The table lists 82,000 or so clones, 90% of them singletons. V lost 5 bases and J lost 7, with 22 bases in between. Germline V gene data show CDR1 as SGHAT and CDR2 as FQNNGV. This CDR3 is built from 16 residues. This sequence was found in an adult in good health. Sequences were derived from peripheral blood, sampled on day 0 of AZD1222 vaccination. The chain combines TRBV11-2 with TRBJ2-3; tentative D call: TRBD2 (7 bases). As DNA, the CDR3 is TGTGCCAGCAGCCCCAATGGGGGGGGCGGACTAAATACGCAGTATTTT. As protein: CASSPNGGGGLNTQYF.